A single sample gave rise to the 7 T cell receptor beta chains below, sequenced in a study of blood T cell repertoires in COVID-19. Clones were read by immunoSEQ multiplex PCR, and TCRdb kept only the in-frame ones, dropping some. This sample has about 210,000 clones, with about four fifths found just once. Sequencing was carried out using peripheral blood. Receptors originate from a woman aged 40 to 50 with active or convalescent COVID-19.

The chain links TRBV7-2 to TRBJ2-3; perhaps TRBD1 as D (7 bases). CDR3 size: 13 residues. V was clipped by 5 bases and J by 3 bases, with 9 bases between them. Germline V gene data show CDR1 as SGHTA and CDR2 as FQGNSA. In DNA, the CDR3 is TGTGCCAGCAGCCAGGGGGGTACAGATACGCAGTATTTT. Amino acid sequence: CASSQGGTDTQYF.

The chain combines TRBV28 with TRBJ2-7; D not certain. Per the germline V gene, CDR1 is MDHEN and CDR2 is SYDVKM. V lost 9 bases and J lost 2, with 11 bases in between. The CDR3 extends over 12 amino acids. The CDR3 DNA sequence: TGTGCCAGTGACACCGCCGCCTACGAGCAGTACTTC. Amino acid sequence: CASDTAAYEQYF.

The rearrangement links TRBV7-2 to TRBJ1-2; D call uncertain. Per germline, CDR1 SGHTA and CDR2 FQGNSA. Between the trimmed V and J ends, which lost 5 bases and 8 bases, there was a span of 18 bases. The CDR3 has 14 residues. The CDR3 region has the DNA TGTGCCAGCAGCCTAGGAGTTGTTGGTAGCGGCTACACCTTC. Translation: CASSLGVVGSGYTF.

The chain carries TRBV7-8 and TRBJ2-2; perhaps TRBD1 as D (5 bases). CDR1 and CDR2 (germline): SGHVS, FQNEAQ. Trimming took 2 bases from V and 2 from J, leaving 9 bases between them. The CDR3 extends over 15 amino acids. CDR3 in amino acids: CASSLTRVNTGELFF. The CDR3 nucleotides are TGTGCCAGCAGCTTAACCAGGGTCAACACCGGGGAGCTGTTTTTT. The variable domain in full, with the rest retrieved from reference TRBV7-8 and TRBJ2-2, is GAGVSQSPRYKVAKRGQDVALRCDPISGHVSLFWYQQALGQGPEFLTYFQNEAQLDKSGLPSDRFFAERPEGSVSTLKIQRTQQEDSAVYLCASSLTRVNTGELFFGEGSRLTVL.

The CDR3 nucleotides are TGTGCCAGCAGCCAAGATTGGGGGACTAGCGGGAGTGGAGGAGATACGCAGTATTTT. This encodes CASSQDWGTSGSGGDTQYF. The V call is TRBV3-1 (or the pseudogene TRBV3-2), the J call TRBJ2-3, with 14 nucleotides matching TRBD2. Trimming removed 0 bases from V and 5 bases from J; junction bases left unmatched: 10. The length of the CDR3 is 19 residues. The germline gives CDR1 LGHDT, CDR2 YNNKEL (reference sequence).

The chain employs TRBV3-1 (or the pseudogene TRBV3-2) and TRBJ1-2, with D possibly being TRBD1 (6 bases). Germline V gives CDR1 LGHDT, CDR2 YNNKEL (reference sequence). The CDR3 is 14 amino acids. V gave up 1 base and J gave up 8 bases, with 14 bases separating them. The CDR3 nucleotides read TGTGCCAGCAGCCAAGCTGGAGCAGGGGTAGGCTACACCTTC. Translated, it gives CASSQAGAGVGYTF.

The chain has TRBV2 and TRBJ1-6, with TRBD1 as a possible D gene (6 bases). The CDR3 has 15 residues. Trimming took 5 bases from V and 7 from J, leaving 15 bases between them. CDR1 and CDR2 from the germline V gene are SNHLY and FYNNEI. CDR3 region: CASSPSRTANSPLHF. The CDR3 nucleotides are TGTGCCAGCAGTCCATCCAGGACAGCAAATTCACCCCTCCACTTT.